This T cell receptor (beta chain) was sequenced in a study of naive and memory T cell subsets. General observations from the study: The RNA method is potentially sensitive to activation and differentiation changes.

With respect to this clonotype: Antigen: not known.

CDR3 length: 17 residues. Germline lookup yields CDR1 SGHAT and CDR2 FQNNGV. V trimming: 0 bases; J trimming: 1 base; junction bases outside the gene matches: 6. Whole blood, roughly 2.5 ml, came from adult healthy volunteers. Reverse transcription used DNase-treated unsorted total RNA, aiming for roughly 1 to 1000 ng. Reverse transcription of blood and skin TCR RNA was primed at alpha and beta constant regions. Amplification of ligated cDNA took four PCR rounds with SP2 and nested alpha and beta constant primers. TCRdb called the 5' RACE reads again in MiXCR, with one record for every CDR3 protein. The sample contains approximately 27,000 distinct CDR3 sequences, 20% to 25% of which appear only once.

The genes are TRBV11-2 and TRBJ2-1; 7 bases match TRBD1. The sequence was collected from a female donor in good health. The CDR3 DNA reads as TGTGCCAGCAGCTTAGATGCCGGGACAGTTTCCTACAATGAGCAGTTCTTC. This translates into CASSLDAGTVSYNEQFF.